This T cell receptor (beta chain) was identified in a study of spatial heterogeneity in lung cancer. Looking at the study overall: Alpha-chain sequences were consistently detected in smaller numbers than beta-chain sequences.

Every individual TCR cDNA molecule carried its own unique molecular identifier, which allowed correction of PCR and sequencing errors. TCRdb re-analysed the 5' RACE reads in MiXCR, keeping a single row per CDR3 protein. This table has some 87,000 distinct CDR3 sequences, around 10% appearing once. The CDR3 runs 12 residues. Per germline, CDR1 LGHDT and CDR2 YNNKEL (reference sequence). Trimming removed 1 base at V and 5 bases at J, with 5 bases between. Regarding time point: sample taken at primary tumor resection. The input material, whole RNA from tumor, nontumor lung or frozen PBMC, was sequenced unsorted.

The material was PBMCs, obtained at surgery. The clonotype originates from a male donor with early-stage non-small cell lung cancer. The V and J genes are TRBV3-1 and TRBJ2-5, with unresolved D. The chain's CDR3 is CASSQGSETQYF. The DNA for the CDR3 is TGTGCCAGCAGCCAAGGGAGTGAGACCCAGTACTTC.